The rows below give T cell receptor beta chains drawn from one sample of a study of a mutant IDH1 vaccine in newly diagnosed glioma. Method: immunoSEQ multiplex PCR; TCRdb's copy keeps in-frame clones and lacks some. This table holds roughly 38,000 clones, 78% found once. For these receptors, no antigen is known. This material consisted of PBMCs, taken from a glioma patient whose treatment included an IDH1 peptide vaccine. These receptors were collected from a woman in her thirties or forties with glioma. Some clones in this sample may be carry-over from other donors' samples. CDR3s include the opening cysteine and the closing phenylalanine or tryptophan. D genes are given only for firm matches. Some rows mark clone size as missing; the rest say once, few, many or name a class of expanded clone.

>-|-|TRBV2|TRBJ1-5
CASSGGDGDQPQHF
TGTGCCAGCAGTGGCGGGGATGGAGATCAGCCCCAGCATTTT
>-|TRBD1|TRBV27|TRBJ1-4
CASSLRDRVNEKLFF
TGTGCCAGCAGTTTAAGGGACAGGGTGAATGAAAAACTGTTTTTT
>-|-|TRBV5-6|TRBJ1-1
CASSFEGTEAFF
TGTGCCAGCAGCTTCGAAGGCACTGAAGCTTTCTTT
>-|TRBD1|TRBV5-5|TRBJ2-4
CASSSRQGQNIQYF
TGTGCCAGCAGCTCCCGACAGGGGCAAAACATTCAGTACTTC
>-|TRBD1|TRBV5-1|TRBJ2-3
CASSWERTGKIADTQYF
TGCGCCAGCAGCTGGGAGAGGACAGGTAAAATCGCAGATACGCAGTATTTT
>-|TRBD1|TRBV7-6|TRBJ1-1
CASSLPGQGGDTEAFF
TGTGCCAGCAGCTTACCGGGACAGGGGGGGGACACTGAAGCTTTCTTT
>-|TRBD2|TRBV9|TRBJ2-1
CASSANLAGGYNEQFF
TGTGCCAGCAGCGCGAACCTAGCGGGAGGATACAATGAGCAGTTCTTC
>-|-|TRBV10-3|TRBJ2-6
CAISGTADSGANVLTF
TGTGCCATCAGTGGGACAGCCGACTCTGGGGCCAACGTCCTGACTTTC
>once|TRBD1|TRBV7-2|TRBJ2-7
CASTVPGQPSYEQYF
TGTGCCAGCACCGTACCGGGACAGCCCTCCTACGAGCAGTACTTC
>-|-|TRBV27|TRBJ2-5
CASSRGRAETQYF
TGTGCCAGCAGCAGGGGAAGGGCTGAGACCCAGTACTTC
>-|-|TRBV4-1|TRBJ2-3
CASSQWEFSADTQYF
TGCGCCAGCAGCCAGTGGGAATTCTCGGCAGATACGCAGTATTTT
>-|TRBD1|TRBV2|TRBJ1-6
CASSGGQAPNSPLHF
TGTGCCAGCAGTGGAGGACAGGCCCCCAATTCACCCCTCCACTTT
>-|TRBD2|TRBV7-9|TRBJ2-1
CATSRDRRRGTYNEQFF
TGTGCCACCAGTCGGGACCGAAGGCGGGGGACGTACAATGAGCAGTTCTTC
>-|-|TRBV7-8|TRBJ1-1
CASSLARAFMNTEAFF
TGTGCCAGCAGCTTAGCCCGGGCGTTCATGAACACTGAAGCTTTCTTT
>-|-|TRBV5-1|TRBJ1-3
CASSLWAQGAGNTIYF
TGCGCCAGCAGCTTGTGGGCGCAGGGTGCTGGAAACACCATATATTTT
>-|-|TRBV19|TRBJ1-1
CASRGRPNTEAFF
TGTGCCAGTAGGGGACGACCGAACACTGAAGCTTTCTTT
>-|-|TRBV19|TRBJ2-7
CASSTAAQRYEQYF
TGTGCCAGTAGTACCGCAGCACAGCGGTACGAGCAGTACTTC
>-|-|TRBV4-1|TRBJ1-2
CASSQEGASNYGYTF
TGCGCCAGCAGCCAAGAGGGGGCCTCTAACTATGGCTACACCTTC
>-|-|TRBV7-9|TRBJ1-2
CASSFTANYGYTF
TGTGCCAGCAGCTTTACAGCTAACTATGGCTACACCTTC
>-|-|TRBV19|TRBJ1-2
CASTTGSGGLYGYTF
TGTGCCAGTACCACCGGCTCGGGTGGACTCTATGGCTACACCTTC
>-|-|TRBV10-3|TRBJ2-1
CAINAGLYNEQFF
TGTGCCATCAACGCAGGCCTCTACAATGAGCAGTTCTTC
>-|-|TRBV5-4|TRBJ2-6
CASSLGNSGANVLTF
TGTGCCAGCAGCCTAGGGAACTCTGGGGCCAACGTCCTGACTTTC
>-|-|TRBV4-1|TRBJ1-2
CASSQDRGLGYTF
TGCGCCAGCAGCCAAGATAGAGGTCTGGGCTACACCTTC
>-|TRBD1|TRBV10-3|TRBJ2-7
CATKTGSYEQYF
TGTGCCACCAAGACAGGGAGCTACGAGCAGTACTTC
>-|TRBD1|TRBV9|TRBJ2-7
CASSSGTGYNEQYF
TGTGCCAGCAGCTCCGGGACAGGGTACAACGAGCAGTACTTC
>-|TRBD2|TRBV4-2|TRBJ2-5
CASSRGTSGTEETQYF
TGTGCCAGCAGCCGAGGGACTAGCGGGACCGAGGAGACCCAGTACTTC
>few|TRBD2|TRBV9|TRBJ2-5
CASSSSSSGRSGTQYF
TGTGCCAGCAGCTCCTCGTCTAGCGGGAGGAGTGGGACCCAGTACTTC